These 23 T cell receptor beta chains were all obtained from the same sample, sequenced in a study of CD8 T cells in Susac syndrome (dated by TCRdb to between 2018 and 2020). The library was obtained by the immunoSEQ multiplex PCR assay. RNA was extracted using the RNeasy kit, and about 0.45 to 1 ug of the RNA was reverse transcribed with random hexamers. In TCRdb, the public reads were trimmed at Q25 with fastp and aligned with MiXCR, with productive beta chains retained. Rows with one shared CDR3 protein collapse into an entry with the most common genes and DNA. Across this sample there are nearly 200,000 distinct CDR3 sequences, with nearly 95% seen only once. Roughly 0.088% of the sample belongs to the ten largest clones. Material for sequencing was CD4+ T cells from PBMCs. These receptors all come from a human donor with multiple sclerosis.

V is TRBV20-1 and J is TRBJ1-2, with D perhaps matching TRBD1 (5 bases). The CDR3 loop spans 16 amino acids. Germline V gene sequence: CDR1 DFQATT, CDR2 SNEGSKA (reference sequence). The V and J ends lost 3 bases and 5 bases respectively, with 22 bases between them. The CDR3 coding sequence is TGCAGTGCTAGTTCCCGCGGGGGGGTTGGAGGGTATGGCTACACCTTC. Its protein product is CSASSRGGVGGYGYTF.

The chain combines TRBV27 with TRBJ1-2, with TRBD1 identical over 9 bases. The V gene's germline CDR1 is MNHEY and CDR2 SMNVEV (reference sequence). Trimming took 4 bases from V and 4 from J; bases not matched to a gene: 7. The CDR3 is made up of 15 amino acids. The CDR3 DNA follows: TGTGCCAGCAGTTCCTACAGGGGGCAGATCTATGGCTACACCTTC. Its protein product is CASSSYRGQIYGYTF.

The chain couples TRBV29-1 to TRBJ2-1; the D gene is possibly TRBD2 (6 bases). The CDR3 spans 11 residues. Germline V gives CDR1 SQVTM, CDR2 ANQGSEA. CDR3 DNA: TGCATAGGTGGAGGGAACAATGAGCAGTTCTTC. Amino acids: CIGGGNNEQFF.

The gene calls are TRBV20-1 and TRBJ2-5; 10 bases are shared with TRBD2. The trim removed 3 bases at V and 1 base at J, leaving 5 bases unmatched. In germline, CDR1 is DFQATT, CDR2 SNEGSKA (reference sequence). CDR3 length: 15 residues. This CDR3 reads CSASPQRGGQETQYF. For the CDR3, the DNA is TGCAGTGCTAGCCCCCAGCGGGGGGGCCAAGAGACCCAGTACTTC.

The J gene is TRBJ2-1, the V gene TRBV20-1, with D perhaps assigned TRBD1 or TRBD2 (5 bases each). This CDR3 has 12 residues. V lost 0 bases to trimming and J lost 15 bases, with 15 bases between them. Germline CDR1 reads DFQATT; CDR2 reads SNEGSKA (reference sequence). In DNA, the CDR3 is TGCAGTGCTAGAGATGGGACGAGAAACCCGTTCTTC. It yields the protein CSARDGTRNPFF.

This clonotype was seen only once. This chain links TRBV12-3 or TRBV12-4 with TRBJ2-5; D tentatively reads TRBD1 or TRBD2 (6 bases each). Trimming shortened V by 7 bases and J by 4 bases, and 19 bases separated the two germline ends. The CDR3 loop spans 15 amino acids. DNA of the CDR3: TGTGCCAGCACTGGGGGGCAGCTGGGAGGAGAGACCCAGTACTTC. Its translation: CASTGGQLGGETQYF.

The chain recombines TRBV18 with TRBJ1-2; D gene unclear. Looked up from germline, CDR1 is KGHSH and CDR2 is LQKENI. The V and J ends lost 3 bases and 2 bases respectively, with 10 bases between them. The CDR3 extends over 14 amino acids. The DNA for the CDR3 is TGTGCCAGCTCACCCGGCGGGCAGAACTATGGCTACACCTTC. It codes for CASSPGGQNYGYTF.

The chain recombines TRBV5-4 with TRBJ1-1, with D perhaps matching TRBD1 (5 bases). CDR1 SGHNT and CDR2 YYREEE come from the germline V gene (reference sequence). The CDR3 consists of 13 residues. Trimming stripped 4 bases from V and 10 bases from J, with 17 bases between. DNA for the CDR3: TGTGCCAGCAGCCCCGGGACCCCTAAAGGAGCTTTCTTT. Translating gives CASSPGTPKGAFF.

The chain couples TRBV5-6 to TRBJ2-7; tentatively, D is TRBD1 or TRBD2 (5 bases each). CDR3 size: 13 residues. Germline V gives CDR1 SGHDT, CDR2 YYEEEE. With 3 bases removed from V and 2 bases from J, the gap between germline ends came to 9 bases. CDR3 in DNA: TGTGCCAGCAGCTGGGGGACCCCCTACGAGCAGTACTTC. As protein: CASSWGTPYEQYF. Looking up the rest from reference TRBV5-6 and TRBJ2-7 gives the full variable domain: DAGVTQSPTHLIKTRGQQVTLRCSPKSGHDTVSWYQQALGQGPQFIFQYYEEEERQRGNFPDRFSGHQFPNYSSELNVNALLLGDSALYLCASSWGTPYEQYFGPGTRLTVT.

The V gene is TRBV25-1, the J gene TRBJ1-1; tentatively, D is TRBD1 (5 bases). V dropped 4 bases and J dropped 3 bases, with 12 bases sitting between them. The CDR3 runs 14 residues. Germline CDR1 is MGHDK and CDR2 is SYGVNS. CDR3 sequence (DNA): TGTGCCAGCAGTGCCCTTCTCAGGGACACTGAAGCTTTCTTT. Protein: CASSALLRDTEAFF.

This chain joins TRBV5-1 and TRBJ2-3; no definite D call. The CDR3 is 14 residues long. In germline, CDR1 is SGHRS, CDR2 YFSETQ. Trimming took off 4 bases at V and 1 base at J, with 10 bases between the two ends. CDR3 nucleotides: TGCGCCAGCAGCGTTCCCGAGGGCACAGATACGCAGTATTTT. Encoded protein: CASSVPEGTDTQYF.

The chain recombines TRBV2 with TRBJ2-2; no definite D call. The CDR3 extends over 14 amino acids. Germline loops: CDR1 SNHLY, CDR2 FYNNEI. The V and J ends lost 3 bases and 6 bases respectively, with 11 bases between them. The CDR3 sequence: CASSEVAGPGELFF. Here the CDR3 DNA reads TGTGCCAGCAGTGAGGTCGCCGGCCCCGGGGAGCTGTTTTTT.

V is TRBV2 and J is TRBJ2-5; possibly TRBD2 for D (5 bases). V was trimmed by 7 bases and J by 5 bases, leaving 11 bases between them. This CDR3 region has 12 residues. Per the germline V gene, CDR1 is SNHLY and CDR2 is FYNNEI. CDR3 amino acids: CASTRGWETQYF. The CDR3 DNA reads TGTGCCAGCACTCGGGGTTGGGAGACCCAGTACTTC.

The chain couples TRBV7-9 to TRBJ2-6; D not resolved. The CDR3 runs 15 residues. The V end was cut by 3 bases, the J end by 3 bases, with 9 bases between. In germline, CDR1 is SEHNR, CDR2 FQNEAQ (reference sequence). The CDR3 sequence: CASSLTGRGANVLTF. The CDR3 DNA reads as TGTGCCAGCAGCTTGACCGGCCGTGGGGCCAACGTCCTGACTTTC. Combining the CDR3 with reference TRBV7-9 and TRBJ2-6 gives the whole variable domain DTGVSQNPRHKITKRGQNVTFRCDPISEHNRLYWYRQTLGQGPEFLTYFQNEAQLEKSRLLSDRFSAERPKGSFSTLEIQRTEQGDSAMYLCASSLTGRGANVLTFGAGSRLTVL.

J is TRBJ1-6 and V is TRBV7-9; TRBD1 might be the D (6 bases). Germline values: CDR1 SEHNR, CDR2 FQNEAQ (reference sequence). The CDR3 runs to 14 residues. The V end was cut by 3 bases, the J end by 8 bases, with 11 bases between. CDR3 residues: CASSFTGPDSPLHF. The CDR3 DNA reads TGTGCCAGCAGCTTTACAGGGCCGGATTCACCCCTCCACTTT.

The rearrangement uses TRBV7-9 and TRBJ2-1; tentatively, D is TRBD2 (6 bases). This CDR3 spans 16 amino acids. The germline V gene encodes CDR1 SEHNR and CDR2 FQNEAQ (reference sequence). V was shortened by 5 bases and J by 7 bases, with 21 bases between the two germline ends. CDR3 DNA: TGTGCCAGCAGCCCGCCGGGTCTAGCGCCCGCGAATGAGCAGTTCTTC. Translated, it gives CASSPPGLAPANEQFF.

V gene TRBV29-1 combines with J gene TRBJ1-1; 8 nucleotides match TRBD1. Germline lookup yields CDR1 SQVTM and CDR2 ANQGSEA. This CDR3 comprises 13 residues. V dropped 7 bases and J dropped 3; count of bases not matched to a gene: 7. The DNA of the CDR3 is TGCAGCGCGGGGGCAGGGGGCTACACTGAAGCTTTCTTT. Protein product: CSAGAGGYTEAFF.

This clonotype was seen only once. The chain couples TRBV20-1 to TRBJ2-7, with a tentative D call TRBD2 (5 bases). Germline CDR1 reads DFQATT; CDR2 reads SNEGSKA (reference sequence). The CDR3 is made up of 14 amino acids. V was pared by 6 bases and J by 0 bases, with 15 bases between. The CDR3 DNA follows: TGCAGTGCGTCACTAGTGTATAGCTCCTACGAGCAGTACTTC. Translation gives CSASLVYSSYEQYF.

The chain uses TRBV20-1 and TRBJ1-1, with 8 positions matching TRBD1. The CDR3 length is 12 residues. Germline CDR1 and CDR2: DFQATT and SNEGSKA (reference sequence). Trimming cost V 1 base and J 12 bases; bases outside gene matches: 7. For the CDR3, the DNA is TGCAGTGCTAGAGGTTGGGGACAGGTAACTTTCTTT. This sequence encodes CSARGWGQVTFF.

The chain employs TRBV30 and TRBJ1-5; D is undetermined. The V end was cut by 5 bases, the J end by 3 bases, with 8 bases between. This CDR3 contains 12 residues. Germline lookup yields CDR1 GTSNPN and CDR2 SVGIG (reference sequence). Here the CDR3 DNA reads TGTGCCTGGTCACCTTCCAATCAGCCCCAGCATTTT. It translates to CAWSPSNQPQHF.

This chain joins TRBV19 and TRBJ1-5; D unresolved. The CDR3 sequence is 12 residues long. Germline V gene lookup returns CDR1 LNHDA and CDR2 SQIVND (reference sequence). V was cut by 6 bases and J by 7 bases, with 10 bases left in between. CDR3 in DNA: TGTGCCAGTAGCCGAGTAGGCCAGCCCCAGCATTTT. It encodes CASSRVGQPQHF.

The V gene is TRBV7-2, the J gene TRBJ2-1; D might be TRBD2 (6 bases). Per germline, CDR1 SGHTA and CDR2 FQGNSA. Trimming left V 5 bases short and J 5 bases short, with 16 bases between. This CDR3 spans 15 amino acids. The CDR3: CASSPGGPVNNEQFF. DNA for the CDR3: TGTGCCAGCAGCCCCGGAGGGCCTGTGAACAATGAGCAGTTCTTC.

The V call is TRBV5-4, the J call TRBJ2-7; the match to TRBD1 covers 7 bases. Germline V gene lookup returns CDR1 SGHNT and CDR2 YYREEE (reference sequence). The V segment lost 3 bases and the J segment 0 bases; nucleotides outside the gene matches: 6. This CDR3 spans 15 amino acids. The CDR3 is CASSSQTGSSYEQYF. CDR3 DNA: TGTGCCAGCAGCTCGCAGACAGGGAGCTCCTACGAGCAGTACTTC.